This TCR beta chain stems from a study of cytomegalovirus exposure and HLA in healthy donors. Study-wide results and caveats: Follow-up analysis later connected one missense variant in DCLRE1C with trimming of TCR beta V- and J-genes. Donors were assumed by presence/absence analyses to have roughly uniform sequencing depth. Sequencing likely generated an artifact that appeared as a cluster of highly shared sequence variants.

Trimming pared 1 base from V and 7 bases from J, leaving 11 bases between. This CDR3 comprises 13 residues. Germline-derived CDR1 and CDR2 are SGHTA and FQGNSA. This clone was seen once. Its antigen is unknown. Vbeta (60) and Jbeta (13) primers were used in the PCR. Clones were sequenced by immunoSEQ multiplex PCR, and TCRdb holds only the in-frame ones, with some missing. The table lists around 200,000 clones, 79% of them singletons. Material: PBMCs. V gene TRBV7-2 combines with J gene TRBJ2-7; no clear D gene. This clonotype originated in a woman aged 45-65 years in good health and CMV-seronegative. The CDR3 DNA reads as TGTGCCAGCAGCTTAGGGGTATCGCGGGAGCAGTACTTC. This translates into CASSLGVSREQYF.